Below, 5 T cell receptor beta chains from the same sample are listed, as sequenced in a study of T-cell reconstitution after alpha-beta-depleted transplantation in children. It was with unique molecular identifiers that the TCRbeta library was prepared. TCRdb analysed the PCR reads with MiXCR anew, one entry per CDR3 protein. The sample lists about 610,000 distinct CDR3 sequences, roughly 10% occurring once. The material sequenced was PBMCs from the stem cell graft donor, taken from the stem cell graft. Every receptor here comes from a human donor who donated a stem cell graft to a child with acute myeloid leukemia.

This clonotype has only a few counts. The chain links TRBV7-9 to TRBJ2-7, with 9 bases identical to TRBD2. V lost 4 bases, J lost 4 bases, and 8 bases stayed unmatched. The CDR3 is 15 residues long. Germline values: CDR1 SEHNR, CDR2 FQNEAQ (reference sequence). The CDR3 DNA reads as TGTGCCAGCAGCTCCGGGACTAGCAGAGTTTACGAGCAGTACTTC. Translating gives CASSSGTSRVYEQYF. The full variable domain, rest sourced from reference TRBV7-9 and TRBJ2-7, is DTGVSQNPRHKITKRGQNVTFRCDPISEHNRLYWYRQTLGQGPEFLTYFQNEAQLEKSRLLSDRFSAERPKGSFSTLEIQRTEQGDSAMYLCASSSGTSRVYEQYFGPGTRLTVT.

Many counts were recorded for this clonotype. The rearrangement joins TRBV12-3 or TRBV12-4 to TRBJ2-3; the D call may be TRBD1 or TRBD2 (5 bases each). CDR3 length: 16 amino acids. Trimming shortened V by 4 bases and J by 3 bases, and 17 bases separated the two germline ends. CDR3 sequence (DNA): TGTGCCAGCAGTTCCCCGGGGACCGTCACGACAGATACGCAGTATTTT. Its protein is CASSSPGTVTTDTQYF.

This clonotype was detected many times. The chain couples TRBV6-2 or TRBV6-3 to TRBJ2-7; TRBD1 aligns across 8 bases. CDR3 length: 15 residues. With 2 bases clipped from V and 4 bases from J, the junction kept 7 bases outside the gene matches. Germline assignment: CDR1 MNHEY and CDR2 SVGEGT. Here the CDR3 reads CASSYPRDRPYEQYF. The DNA of the CDR3 is TGTGCCAGCAGTTACCCCCGGGACAGGCCTTACGAGCAGTACTTC.

The chain carries TRBV7-3 and TRBJ1-1; no clear D gene. This CDR3 is built from 13 residues. The V end lost 6 bases, the J end lost 11 bases, and 19 bases lay between the germline ends. CDR1 is SGHTA, CDR2 FQGTGA, per germline. CDR3 in amino acids: CASRTTAIGPAFF. In nucleotides, the CDR3 is TGTGCCAGCAGGACGACGGCGATCGGGCCCGCTTTCTTT.

This chain's CDR3 is CASRTLAGYYNEQFF. The CDR3, as DNA: TGTGCCAGCAGAACGCTAGCGGGCTACTACAATGAGCAGTTCTTC. The chain recombines TRBV27 with TRBJ2-1; 8 positions agree with TRBD2. CDR1 and CDR2 from the germline V gene are MNHEY and SMNVEV (reference sequence). V trimming: 6 bases; J trimming: 3 bases; junction bases outside the gene matches: 7. This CDR3 is 15 amino acids long.